Each of the 30 T cell receptor beta chains below was sequenced from the same sample in a study of blood T cell repertoires in COVID-19 (dated by TCRdb to the early 2020s). The library was prepared using the immunoSEQ multiplex PCR assay. TCRdb's version of the immuneACCESS table is confined to in-frame rearrangements and falls short of the full clone set. An unresolved V gene accounts for under half of the shortfall where checked; the remainder is of unknown origin. Across this sample there are 250,000 to 350,000 clones, with approximately 85% seen only once. 0.7% to 0.9% of the sample belongs to the ten largest clones. Input material: peripheral blood. These receptor sequences come from a human donor with COVID-19, enrolled during active disease. The donor label of this sample is uncertain.

The genes are TRBV6-5 and TRBJ2-7, with TRBD1 matching over 9 bases. The junction had 7 bases not matched to a gene; V was cut back by 8 bases and J by 5 bases. Germline CDR1 is MNHEY and CDR2 is SVGAGI. CDR3 length equals 13 residues. CDR3 protein: CASLYRGRDEQYF. DNA of the CDR3: TGTGCCAGCCTTTACAGGGGGCGTGACGAGCAGTACTTC.

This sequence joins TRBV4-3 and TRBJ2-1; 9 bases align to TRBD1. V was pared by 0 bases and J by 3 bases, with 3 bases of the junction left unmatched. Germline CDR1 is LGHNA and CDR2 is YSLEER. The CDR3 covers 16 residues. The CDR3 DNA follows: TGCGCCAGCAGCCAAGAGGAGGGACAGGGCTACAATGAGCAGTTCTTC. This gives the protein CASSQEEGQGYNEQFF.

The CDR3 spells CASSQGQGDYGYTF. DNA for the CDR3: TGTGCCAGCAGCCAAGGACAGGGGGACTATGGCTACACCTTC. This sequence joins TRBV3-1 (or the pseudogene TRBV3-2) and TRBJ1-2; 9 bases are shared with TRBD1. Per the germline V gene, CDR1 is LGHDT and CDR2 is YNNKEL (reference sequence). The V segment lost 1 base and the J segment 3 bases; nucleotides outside the gene matches: 0. The CDR3 is made up of 14 amino acids.

The CDR3 sequence: CASSAFTGTGPGQPQHF. The CDR3 DNA is TGTGCCAGCAGCGCTTTCACGGGAACAGGGCCGGGCCAGCCCCAGCATTTT. The chain combines TRBV5-5 with TRBJ1-5, with D perhaps matching TRBD1 (6 bases). From germline, CDR1 is SGHKS and CDR2 YYEKEE (reference sequence). This CDR3 is built from 17 residues. Trimming left V 4 bases short and J 7 bases short, with 24 bases between. The full variable domain, with the rest looked up from reference TRBV5-5 and TRBJ1-5, is DAGVTQSPTHLIKTRGQQVTLRCSPISGHKSVSWYQQVLGQGPQFIFQYYEKEERGRGNFPDRFSARQFPNYSSELNVNALLLGDSALYLCASSAFTGTGPGQPQHFGDGTRLSIL.

The chain joins TRBV11-2 to TRBJ1-4; no firm D call. The germline V and J ends were trimmed by 1 base and 8 bases, with 11 bases remaining between them. The CDR3 is 14 amino acids. The germline gives CDR1 SGHAT, CDR2 FQNNGV. The CDR3 sequence is CASSLAASREKLFF. The DNA for the CDR3 is TGTGCCAGCAGCTTAGCAGCCAGCAGGGAAAAACTGTTTTTT.

This clone has a handful of counts. The chain couples TRBV28 to TRBJ1-2, with a weak D call TRBD1 (5 bases). V gave up 3 bases and J gave up 4 bases, with 9 bases separating them. Germline assignment: CDR1 MDHEN and CDR2 SYDVKM. This CDR3 has 13 residues. For the CDR3, the DNA is TGTGCCAGCAGTTTTCAGGGTAGCTATGGCTACACCTTC. Amino acid sequence: CASSFQGSYGYTF.

The J gene is TRBJ2-7, the V gene TRBV7-6; 9 bases are a match to TRBD2. Germline-derived CDR1 and CDR2 are SGHVS and FNYEAQ. J lost 2 bases, V lost 3 bases, and 11 bases had no gene match. The CDR3 is 17 residues long. The CDR3 loop reads CASSLVPVVAGAYEQYF. DNA for the CDR3: TGTGCCAGCAGCTTGGTGCCCGTCGTAGCGGGAGCCTACGAGCAGTACTTC.

V is TRBV10-2 and J is TRBJ1-1, with 9 bases identical to TRBD1. The germline V gene encodes CDR1 WSHSY and CDR2 SAAADI. CDR3 length: 14 residues. The V and J ends lost 6 bases and 5 bases, in that order; junction bases with no gene match: 7. As DNA, the CDR3 is TGCGCCAGCAGGGGACAGGGATTATCTACTGAAGCTTTCTTT. Protein product: CASRGQGLSTEAFF.

The chain couples TRBV5-4 to TRBJ2-2; 12 positions match TRBD2. Trimming cost V 4 bases and J 0 bases; bases outside gene matches: 1. This CDR3 has 16 amino acids. Germline lookup yields CDR1 SGHNT and CDR2 YYREEE (reference sequence). The CDR3 spells CASSRTSGANTGELFF. In DNA form, the CDR3 reads TGTGCCAGCAGCCGGACTAGCGGGGCGAACACCGGGGAGCTGTTTTTT.

This clone appeared a few times. The chain employs TRBV6-5 and TRBJ1-5; 8 bases are a match to TRBD1. Germline V gives CDR1 MNHEY, CDR2 SVGAGI. The V segment lost 6 bases and the J segment 6 bases; nucleotides outside the gene matches: 10. The CDR3 extends over 15 amino acids. The DNA of the CDR3 is TGTGCCAGCAGGCAGACAGGGGAGAAAGGTCAGCCCCAGCATTTT. Translated, it gives CASRQTGEKGQPQHF.

The chain is built from TRBV11-2 and TRBJ1-5; weak D call: TRBD1 (6 bases). The CDR3 contains 15 residues. The germline CDR1 and CDR2 sequences are SGHAT and FQNNGV. V dropped 2 bases and J dropped 5 bases, with 13 bases sitting between them. CDR3 nucleotide sequence: TGTGCCAGCAGCTTATTACCGGGGGGCGATCAGCCCCAGCATTTT. Its protein is CASSLLPGGDQPQHF.

This clone was found a few times. The V gene is TRBV5-4, the J gene TRBJ1-6; 10 bases align to TRBD1. CDR1 is SGHNT, CDR2 YYREEE, per germline (reference sequence). The CDR3 extends over 14 amino acids. Trimming took 4 bases from V and 9 from J; bases not matched to a gene: 4. In DNA, the CDR3 is TGTGCCAGCAGCCCGGACAGGGGGGGTTCACCCCTCCACTTT. It encodes CASSPDRGGSPLHF.

CDR3 nucleotides: TGTGCCAGCAGCCACCCGACAGGGACTTATGGCTACACCTTC. Amino acids: CASSHPTGTYGYTF. The chain uses TRBV3-1 (or the pseudogene TRBV3-2) and TRBJ1-2; the match to TRBD1 covers 7 bases. The J segment lost 5 bases and the V segment lost 3 bases, leaving 6 bases of the junction unmatched. The CDR3 loop spans 14 amino acids. Germline V CDR1 and CDR2: LGHDT, YNNKEL (reference sequence).

In regard to this clone: Within the sample, other DNA sequences also encode this same CDR3. The V gene is TRBV4-3, the J gene TRBJ2-3, with D uncertain. Germline CDR1 LGHNA, CDR2 YSLEER. Trimming took 0 bases from V and 4 from J, leaving 5 bases between them. The CDR3 is 13 amino acids. This CDR3 is CASSQDPADTQYF. CDR3 bases: TGCGCCAGCAGCCAAGATCCGGCAGATACGCAGTATTTT.

The chain links TRBV6-2 or TRBV6-3 to TRBJ2-7, with D possibly TRBD2 on 6 matching bases. CDR1 MNHEY and CDR2 SVGEGT come from the germline V gene. The CDR3 length is 16 residues. V was pared by 2 bases and J by 0 bases, with 14 bases between. The CDR3 region is CASSYAGTASSYEQYF. CDR3 coding DNA: TGTGCCAGCAGTTACGCCGGGACTGCAAGCTCCTACGAGCAGTACTTC.

This chain uses TRBV7-8 with TRBJ1-4; 9 positions agree with TRBD1. Germline CDR1 is SGHVS and CDR2 is FQNEAQ. The CDR3 runs 17 residues. Trimming removed 5 bases from V and 7 bases from J; junction bases left unmatched: 14. The CDR3 sequence is CASSGRSSGTGTEKLFF. CDR3 nucleotides: TGTGCCAGCAGCGGGAGGAGTTCCGGGACAGGGACTGAAAAACTGTTTTTT.

The chain combines TRBV4-1 with TRBJ2-2; 7 bases agree with TRBD2. Germline CDR1 MGHRA, CDR2 YSYEKL. The CDR3 is made up of 17 amino acids. V shed 1 base, J shed 1 base, and the junction held 6 bases outside the gene matches. The CDR3 loop reads CASSQGLSGMNTGELFF. The CDR3 DNA reads as TGCGCCAGCAGCCAAGGATTAAGCGGGATGAACACCGGGGAGCTGTTTTTT.

This clone was observed at least ten times. The chain is built from TRBV12-3 or TRBV12-4 and TRBJ1-5; D gene unclear. This CDR3 contains 12 residues. Trimming took off 6 bases at V and 4 bases at J, with 7 bases between the two ends. CDR3 amino acids: CASSFNNQPQHF. The CDR3 DNA reads as TGTGCCAGCAGCTTTAATAATCAGCCCCAGCATTTT.

V gene TRBV12-3 or TRBV12-4 combines with J gene TRBJ1-2; D remains ambiguous. The CDR3 runs to 13 residues. Trimming cost V 6 bases and J 8 bases, with 16 bases left between them. The CDR3 DNA is TGTGCCAGCAGACCCGGCTCCGCAGGAGGCTACACCTTC. It yields the protein CASRPGSAGGYTF.

This clone was seen a handful of times. The chain joins TRBV9 to TRBJ2-2; TRBD2 is a possible D gene (6 bases). Germline CDR1 and CDR2: SGDLS and YYNGEE. This CDR3 contains 15 residues. Trimming stripped 4 bases from V and 0 bases from J, with 10 bases between. Here the CDR3 DNA reads TGTGCCAGCAGCAAGGGACTCCCGAACACCGGGGAGCTGTTTTTT. It translates to CASSKGLPNTGELFF.

This chain links TRBV2 with TRBJ1-2; no definite D call. CDR1 is SNHLY, CDR2 FYNNEI, per germline. The CDR3 sequence is 14 residues long. Trimming left V 2 bases short and J 0 bases short, with 7 bases between. The CDR3 loop is CASSENRANYGYTF. The CDR3 bases are TGTGCCAGCAGTGAAAATCGGGCTAACTATGGCTACACCTTC.

The chain uses TRBV7-2 and TRBJ1-6; no clear D. The CDR3 contains 15 residues. The germline V gene encodes CDR1 SGHTA and CDR2 FQGNSA. V lost 6 bases and J lost 9, with 18 bases in between. The CDR3 coding sequence is TGTGCCAGCAGTTCTCAGGTCGGGGTAGGTTCACCCCTCCACTTT. As protein: CASSSQVGVGSPLHF.

The chain employs TRBV28 and TRBJ1-1; D possibly corresponds to TRBD1 (6 bases). Per the germline V gene, CDR1 is MDHEN and CDR2 is SYDVKM. The ends were cut back, 4 bases at V and 3 bases at J, with 18 bases in the middle. The CDR3 is 16 residues long. The CDR3 nucleotides are TGTGCCAGCAGTTCTGGGGGCCGAGGGTGGGACACTGAAGCTTTCTTT. Encoded protein: CASSSGGRGWDTEAFF.

This sequence joins TRBV28 and TRBJ2-7; D gene uncertain. This CDR3 contains 13 residues. The ends were cut back, 4 bases at V and 7 bases at J, with 14 bases in the middle. Germline values: CDR1 MDHEN, CDR2 SYDVKM. CDR3 bases: TGTGCCAGCAGTTCCAATACCCTCGGGGAGCAGTACTTC. It is translated as CASSSNTLGEQYF. Supplemented by reference TRBV28 and TRBJ2-7, the full variable domain reads DVKVTQSSRYLVKRTGEKVFLECVQDMDHENMFWYRQDPGLGLRLIYFSYDVKMKEKGDIPEGYSVSREKKERFSLILESASTNQTSMYLCASSSNTLGEQYFGPGTRLTVT.

This clone was recorded a few times. V usage is TRBV5-1 and J usage is TRBJ1-3; 7 positions agree with TRBD1. The CDR3 extends over 15 amino acids. Unmatched junction bases numbered 4, after V lost 4 bases and J lost 0 bases. From germline, CDR1 is SGHRS and CDR2 YFSETQ. Written as DNA, the CDR3 is TGCGCCAGCAGCCGGGGACAGAGCTCTGGAAACACCATATATTTT. As protein: CASSRGQSSGNTIYF. The full variable domain, its missing parts supplied by reference TRBV5-1 and TRBJ1-3, is KAGVTQTPRYLIKTRGQQVTLSCSPISGHRSVSWYQQTPGQGLQFLFEYFSETQRNKGNFPGRFSGRQFSNSRSEMNVSTLELGDSALYLCASSRGQSSGNTIYFGEGSWLTVV.

V and J are TRBV19 and TRBJ1-4; possibly TRBD1 for D (6 bases). CDR1 LNHDA and CDR2 SQIVND come from the germline V gene (reference sequence). Trimming took off 6 bases at V and 8 bases at J, with 16 bases between the two ends. The CDR3 has 14 amino acids. CDR3 sequence: CASRDRTFEEKLFF. The CDR3 nucleotides are TGTGCCAGTAGAGACAGGACGTTTGAGGAAAAACTGTTTTTT.

This chain links TRBV28 with TRBJ1-2, with 9 positions matching TRBD1. The germline V gene encodes CDR1 MDHEN and CDR2 SYDVKM. The CDR3 runs to 14 residues. V gave up 5 bases and J gave up 3 bases; unmatched junction bases: 4. CDR3 sequence reads: CASSHRGRDYGYTF. CDR3 DNA sequence: TGTGCCAGCAGTCACAGGGGGCGCGACTATGGCTACACCTTC.

The V and J genes are TRBV2 and TRBJ1-6; TRBD1 matches at 8 bases. Germline lookup yields CDR1 SNHLY and CDR2 FYNNEI. Trimming cost V 3 bases and J 6 bases; bases outside gene matches: 1. There are 14 residues in the CDR3. The CDR3 nucleotides read TGTGCCAGCAGTGAGCAGGGGGCTAATTCACCCCTCCACTTT. Amino acids: CASSEQGANSPLHF.

This chain uses TRBV10-3 with TRBJ2-1, with TRBD2 identical over 8 bases. Germline assignment: CDR1 ENHRY and CDR2 SYGVKD. The V gene end was trimmed by 6 bases and the J gene end by 7 bases; junction bases not matched to a gene: 8. CDR3 length equals 14 residues. CDR3 amino acids: CAIRGAGEGNEQFF. The CDR3 DNA reads TGTGCCATCAGGGGAGCGGGAGAGGGGAATGAGCAGTTCTTC.

This rearrangement joins TRBV5-8 to TRBJ1-3; D ambiguous. With 2 bases removed from V and 3 bases from J, the gap between germline ends came to 6 bases. Looked up from germline, CDR1 is SGHTS and CDR2 is YDEGEE. The CDR3 contains 13 residues. DNA for the CDR3: TGTGCCAGCAGCTTATCTTTTGGAAACACCATATATTTT. The encoded protein is CASSLSFGNTIYF.